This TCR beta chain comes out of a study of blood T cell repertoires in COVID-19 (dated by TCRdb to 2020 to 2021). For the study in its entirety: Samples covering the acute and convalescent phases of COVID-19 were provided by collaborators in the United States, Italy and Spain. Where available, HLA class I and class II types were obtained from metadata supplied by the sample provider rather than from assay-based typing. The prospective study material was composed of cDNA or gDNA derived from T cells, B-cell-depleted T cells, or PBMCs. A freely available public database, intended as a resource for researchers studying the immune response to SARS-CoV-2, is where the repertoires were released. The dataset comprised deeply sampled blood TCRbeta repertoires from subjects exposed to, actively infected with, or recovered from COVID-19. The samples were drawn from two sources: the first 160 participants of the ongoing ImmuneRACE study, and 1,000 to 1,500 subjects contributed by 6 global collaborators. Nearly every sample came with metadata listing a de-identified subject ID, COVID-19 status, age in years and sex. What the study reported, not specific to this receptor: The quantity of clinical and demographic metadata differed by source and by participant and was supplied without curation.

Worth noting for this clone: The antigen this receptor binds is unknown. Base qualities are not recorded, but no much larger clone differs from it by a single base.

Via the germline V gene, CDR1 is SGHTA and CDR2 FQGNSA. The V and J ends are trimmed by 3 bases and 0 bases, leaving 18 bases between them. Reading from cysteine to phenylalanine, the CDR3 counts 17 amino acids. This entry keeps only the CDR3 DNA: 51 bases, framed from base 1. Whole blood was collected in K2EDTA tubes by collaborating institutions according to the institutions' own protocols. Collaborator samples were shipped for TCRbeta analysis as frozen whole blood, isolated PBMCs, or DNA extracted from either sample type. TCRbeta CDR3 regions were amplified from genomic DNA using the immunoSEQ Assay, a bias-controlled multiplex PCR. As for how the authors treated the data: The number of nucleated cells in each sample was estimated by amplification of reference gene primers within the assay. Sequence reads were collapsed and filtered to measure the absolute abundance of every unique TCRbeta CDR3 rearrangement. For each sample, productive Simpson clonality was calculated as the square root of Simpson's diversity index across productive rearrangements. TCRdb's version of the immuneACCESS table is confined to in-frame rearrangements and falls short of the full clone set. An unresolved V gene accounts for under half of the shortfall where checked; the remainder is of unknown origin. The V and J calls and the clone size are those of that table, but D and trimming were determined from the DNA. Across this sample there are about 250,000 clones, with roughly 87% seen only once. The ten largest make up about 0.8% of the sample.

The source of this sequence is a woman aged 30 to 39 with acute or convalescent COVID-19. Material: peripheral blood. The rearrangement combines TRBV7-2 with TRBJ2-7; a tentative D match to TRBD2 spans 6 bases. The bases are TGTGCCAGCAGCTTGAATTCAAGGGGCGGGGCCTCCTACGAGCAGTACTTC. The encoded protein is CASSLNSRGGASYEQYF.